This T cell receptor beta chain was retrieved from a study of molecular identifiers for immune sequencing clone quantification (dated 2018 in TCRdb). Regarding the complete study: For a replicate experiment, RNA from approximately 20,000 or 100,000 naive CD8 T cells was divided into five aliquots, of which four were sequenced. This methods study benchmarked molecular-identifier clustering-based TCR repertoire sequencing (MIDCIRS) and TCR RNA copy counting, using CD8 T cells to do so.

Naive CD8 T cell libraries were made from about 20,000 to 1,000,000 sorted cells using 10%, 30% or 50% of purified RNA. Naive CD8 T cells, defined as CD8+CD4-CCR7+CD45RA+, were FACS-sorted into RLT Plus buffer on a BD FACSAria II. To test detection sensitivity, Jurkat RNA equal to ten TCR copies was added to samples of about 20,000-1,000,000 naive CD8 T cells. Enrichment of CD8 T cells was done with RosetteSep CD8+ T Cell Enrichment Cocktail plus Ficoll-Paque, and ACK red cell lysis came afterward. Looking up the germline V gene (reference sequence) yields CDR1 SEHNR and CDR2 FQNEAQ. V and J lose 1 base and 7 bases, and a span of 8 bases separates them. Counted from cysteine to phenylalanine, this CDR3 has 13 amino acids. Of the read, only the CDR3 DNA is kept; its 39 bases are in frame from base 1. This clonotype was recorded many times. Its antigen has not been determined. It has no much larger one-base neighbor in the sample; base qualities were not kept.

Library preparation employed PCR. The data were produced on a NextSeq 500. Bulk TCR libraries were prepared as previously described, using TCR primers listed in Table S5. The Qiagen AllPrep DNA/RNA kit was used to purify total RNA. Before analysis, reads from multiple sequencing runs of the same library were pooled. The paper's data handling went like this. Reads were retained only if an exact TCR constant sequence was present, and the retained reads were trimmed to 150 nt and grouped according to their 12-nt molecular barcodes. Reads within each barcode group were sub-clustered using a 15% Levenshtein threshold, and quality-weighted consensus sequences were constructed for each RNA molecule. Non-functional sequences were filtered out, along with any lower-count sequence sitting one edit away from another sequence. Based on a fit of two negative binomial distributions, barcode sub-clusters having less than 20% of the maximum read count were discarded. In-frame beta chains were kept once TCRdb had trimmed the public reads at Q25 with fastp and called clones with MiXCR. A single entry per CDR3 protein holds the most common genes and DNA from its merged rows. None of the V and J calls come from the authors' own analysis; TCRdb made them. The sample table records about half a million distinct CDR3 sequences; roughly 25% of these occur just once. Approximately 0.8% of the sample belongs to the ten largest clones.

What the work shows at the level of the full study, not this receptor alone: The naive libraries included spiked-in Jurkat TCR RNA (fewer than 11 copies' worth), and this Jurkat TCR RNA is not part of the donor repertoire. Highly expanded clone sizes could be underestimated if identical TCR molecules share a barcode. When barcode sub-clustering was not used, chimeric consensus sequences inflated TCR diversity, with chimeras reaching as high as 47%. Even against a background of roughly 1 million naive CD8 T cells, spiked-in Jurkat TCR RNA amounting to a single cell's worth was reported to be detectable. Modeling gave about 3.2 recovered TCR RNA copies per cell versus approximately 9 by digital PCR, implying approximately 30% capture efficiency. Clones above 20 RNA copies held over 97% of molecules in CMV-specific effector cells but under 1% in naive cells.

Source material: naive CD8+ T cells from blood, with Jurkat cell RNA spiked in. The cell subset or site label, as the study defines it: FACS-sorted CD8+CD4-CCR7+CD45RA+ naive T cells. This chain joins TRBV7-9 to TRBJ1-5; the D gene is not confidently resolved. The TCR originated in a human donor in good health. Some libraries in this study had Jurkat cell RNA spiked in. The nucleotide sequence reads as follows: TGTGCCAGCAGCTTAGATAGAGGGCAGCCCCAGCATTTT. Its coded protein is CASSLDRGQPQHF.